This section outlines one T cell receptor (beta chain) sequence together with its context. Its antigen remains unidentified. These data belong to a study of T cells in Graves' hyperthyroidism and ophthalmopathy. The wider study: Peripheral blood was taken when the disease was first diagnosed, before any treatment began.

From RNA transcripts, TCR beta CDR3 regions were amplified. The study used the HTBI primer set for a first-round RT-PCR of the TCR CDR3. TCRdb re-derived calls from the multiplex PCR reads in MiXCR, one entry per CDR3 protein. This sample has over 350,000 distinct CDR3 sequences, with over 13% found just once. Among ophthalmopathy patients, the Clinical Activity Score reached at least 3, the NOSPECS grade reached at least 4, and duration remained under 3 months. The diagnostic basis comprised clinical symptoms, serum thyroxine and TRAb, thyroid ultrasound and orbital computed tomography. Germline V CDR1 and CDR2: KGHDR, SFDVKD. The CDR3 has 13 residues. Trimming pared 5 bases from V and 4 bases from J, leaving 7 bases between. General observations from the study: Blood also held most thyroid clonotypes expanded beyond 0.001.

The source material was blood. The source of this sequence is a man aged 45-65 years with Graves' ophthalmopathy. The chain joins TRBV24-1 to TRBJ2-2, with a tentative D call TRBD1 (5 bases). CDR3 in DNA: TGTGCCACCAGTGTGACAGTCACCGGGGAGCTGTTTTTT. It translates to CATSVTVTGELFF.